This T cell receptor (beta chain) was identified in a study of T cells in localized non-small cell lung cancer (dated by TCRdb to 2018 to 2020). As for the study more broadly: The study analyzed T cell repertoires of 200 to 300 early-stage NSCLC patients, comparing tumors and uninvolved tumor-adjacent lungs. All 240 or so NSCLC patients in the cohort were treatment-naive and had localized lung tumors that were resected. Of the NSCLC patients, over 120 were male and 107 were female, and the mean age was around 70 years.

CDR1 SGHRS and CDR2 YFSETQ are derived from the germline V gene. Germline trimming amounts to 1 base on V and 7 bases on J, with 4 as the count of junction bases outside the gene matches. The CDR3 spans 13 residues, from the cysteine through the phenylalanine. Here the CDR3 DNA is all that survives: 39 bases in frame from base 1. Beyond this particular receptor, the publication reports: Higher T cell density in blood was associated with longer overall survival, whereas higher clonality in adjacent lung was associated with shorter survival. Multi-region tumor sequencing was not performed, so intratumor heterogeneity could not be excluded. Since the design was exploratory, TCR variables were selected using unadjusted p-values with no false-discovery rate correction. Uninvolved tumor-adjacent lung showed the highest T cell clonality, higher than tumor, which suggests more focused antigenic responses in the adjacent lung. A median of about 50 of the top 100 tumor clones turned up in the paired uninvolved adjacent lung, and 25 to 35 of those clones also ranked among the top 100 of that same adjacent lung.

This clone was counted a few times. No cognate antigen has been identified for it. Per-base qualities were not stored, and no clone one base away is much larger. At diagnosis, peripheral blood, uninvolved tumor-adjacent lung and tumor were collected and stored as a combination of fresh-frozen and FFPE material. Blood samples were analyzed as peripheral blood mononuclear cells for TCR repertoire profiling. The immunoSEQ Assay was used to sequence TCR beta CDR3 regions from DNA. Concerning the study's data processing: To compute T cell density, TCR beta template counts were normalized to usable DNA, which was estimated by amplifying housekeeping genes. Richness was estimated with the preseqR package, extrapolating to 400,000 templates for PBMC samples and 120,000 templates for tissue samples. Clonality was defined as one minus Pielou's evenness. Tissue-enriched TCRs were identified by differential abundance testing using productive amino-acid clonotypes, minimum total count 5 and alpha 0.1. The Jaccard Index and the Morisita Overlap Index were used to measure how much the repertoires overlapped between compartments. GLIPH clustered TCR beta CDR3s with public tetramer-defined viral CDR3s; viral motifs required at least three viral sequences plus V-gene enrichment. The table comes from immuneACCESS by way of TCRdb, which keeps in-frame sequences with V and J called. Part of the clones is missing from these tables; in studies checked, under half for an unresolved V gene and the rest for unknown reasons. V, J and clone size are taken as reported in that table, and D and trimming were inferred from the DNA itself. In all, the sample holds some 50,000 clones, and more than 85% of those were seen once. Roughly 16% of the sample rests with the top ten.

This clonotype originated in a female donor with stage II lung adenocarcinoma. The input for sequencing was PBMCs, taken before any cancer treatment. This sequence uses TRBV5-1 and TRBJ1-2, with 7 bases aligning to TRBD1. CDR3 reads: CASSLQGEGGYTF. The DNA is TGCGCCAGCAGCTTGCAGGGGGAGGGTGGCTACACCTTC.